This T cell receptor (beta chain) is from a study of shared clonotypes between healthy human individuals. The wider study: The study drew on a couple of women and a few men aged 18 to 49 as donors. Each donor's CD8 memory used one plate, CD8 naive two, each CD4 subset three.

Replicate sorted-subset PCRs were loaded with 150 to 250 ng DNA, approximately 31,000 T cell genomes. The protocol was immunoSEQ multiplex PCR, while the TCRdb copy is restricted to in-frame clones and leaves out a portion. The data show about 2.1 million clones, 85% to 95% seen once. Remarks on this clone: The antigen is not known.

Study findings and constraints: Of the naive CD4 clonotypes, about 5.4% were shared across a handful of donors.

CDR1 MNHEY and CDR2 SMNVEV come from the germline V gene (reference sequence). CDR3 length: 18 amino acids. Trimming took 2 bases from V and 3 from J, leaving 19 bases between them. CD45RO-negative, CCR7-selected cells formed the naive CD8 fraction, which excluded terminally differentiated effector memory CD45RA+ cells. Sequenced material: naive CD8+ T cells from PBMCs. The TCR originated in a man aged 18 to 35 in good health. Some clones in this sample may be carry-over from other donors' samples. J is TRBJ1-4 and V is TRBV27, with a weak D call TRBD1 (5 bases). The CDR3 protein is CASSLTAITRGPNEKLFF. The CDR3 bases are TGTGCCAGCAGTTTAACGGCTATAACAAGGGGCCCTAATGAAAAACTGTTTTTT.